A single TCR beta chain is shown here with its context. Here immunoSEQ multiplex PCR was the method, and the copy in TCRdb shows in-frame clones only, minus some. The profile shows about 150,000 clones, almost 80% of them singletons. This entry is derived from a study of blood T cell repertoires in COVID-19. V lost 3 bases and J 4 bases, leaving 11 bases between the germline ends. The CDR3 length is 15 residues. Germline V gene sequence: CDR1 SGDLS, CDR2 YYNGEE. Sequencing was performed on peripheral blood. The receptor comes from a man aged 50-60 years with active or convalescent COVID-19. The chain employs TRBV9 and TRBJ2-6, with D perhaps matching TRBD2 (6 bases). CDR3 sequence (DNA): TGTGCCAGCAGCGGTGGGGGGTCAGGGGCCAACGTCCTGACTTTC. Translating it yields CASSGGGSGANVLTF.